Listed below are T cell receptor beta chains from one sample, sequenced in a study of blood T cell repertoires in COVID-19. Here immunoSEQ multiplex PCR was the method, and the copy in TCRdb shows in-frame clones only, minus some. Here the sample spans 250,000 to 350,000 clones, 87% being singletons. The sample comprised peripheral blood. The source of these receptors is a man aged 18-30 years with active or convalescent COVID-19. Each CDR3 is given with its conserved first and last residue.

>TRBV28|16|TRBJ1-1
CASSSYRGLANTEAFF
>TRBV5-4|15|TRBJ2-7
CASSTGTGVSMEQYF
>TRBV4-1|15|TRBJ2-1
CASRKGLAGDNEQFF
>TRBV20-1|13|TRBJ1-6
CSASSRVNSPLHF
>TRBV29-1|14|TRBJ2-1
CSVPRGGFMNEQFF
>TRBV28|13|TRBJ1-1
CASKPIPGFEAFF
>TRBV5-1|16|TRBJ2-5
CASSLAGTAYQETQYF
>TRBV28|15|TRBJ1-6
CASSFSARYDSPLHF
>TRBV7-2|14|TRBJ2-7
CASSLAGGVWEQYF
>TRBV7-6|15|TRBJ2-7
CASSLGVSKAYEQYF